This T cell receptor beta chain comes out of a study of blood T cell repertoires in COVID-19. About the research overall: COVID-19 samples from acute and convalescent phases originated in the United States, Italy and Spain. PBMCs, B-cell-depleted T cells, or T cells provided the cDNA or gDNA that made up the material.

Libraries were prepared by immunoSEQ multiplex PCR; TCRdb keeps only in-frame clonotypes and omits some of them. The sample lists approximately 300,000 clones; approximately 84% were seen once. Enrollment of patients from Seattle took place during active infection, with longitudinal follow-up. The length of the CDR3 is 14 residues. From germline, CDR1 is KGHDR and CDR2 SFDVKD. The germline V and J ends were trimmed by 5 bases and 1 base, with 10 bases remaining between them. Source material: peripheral blood. The sequence was obtained from a person aged 65-85 years with COVID-19, enrolled during active disease. The chain is built from TRBV24-1 and TRBJ1-2, with D maybe TRBD1 (5 bases). DNA for the CDR3: TGTGCCACCAGTGTTTCAGGGTATAACTATGGCTACACCTTC. Its protein product is CATSVSGYNYGYTF.